This TCR beta chain was observed in a study of blood T cell repertoires in COVID-19. Study-level background: Sites across the United States, Italy and Spain contributed samples from acute and convalescent COVID-19. PBMCs, B-cell-depleted T cells, or T cells provided the cDNA or gDNA that made up the material.

To note about this clone: In the same sample, other DNA sequences code for this CDR3.

Under the authors' procedure: The authors estimated nucleated cell counts from reference gene primer amplification. Sequencing was performed with immunoSEQ multiplex PCR; in TCRdb, only in-frame clones are kept and a portion is missing. V and J calls and clone size are given by that table; D and trimming were obtained from the DNA. The table has roughly 170,000 clones, around 72% seen once. The sequence was collected from a woman at least 80 years old with acute or convalescent COVID-19. The source material was peripheral blood.

The CDR3 reads CASSFQTGGNQPQHF. The CDR3 DNA is TGTGCCAGCAGTTTCCAGACAGGGGGCAATCAGCCCCAGCATTTT. The V and J genes are TRBV27 and TRBJ1-5, with 8 bases matching TRBD1. This CDR3 region has 15 residues. Germline values: CDR1 MNHEY, CDR2 SMNVEV (reference sequence). V lost 3 bases and J lost 2; bases outside the gene matches: 3.